This passage covers 26 T cell receptor beta chains from one sample sequenced in a study of T cells in Graves' hyperthyroidism and ophthalmopathy. Template material for amplifying TCR beta CDR3 regions consisted of RNA transcripts. The HTBI primer set was used in a first-round RT-PCR of the TCR CDR3. TCRdb processed the multiplex PCR reads anew with MiXCR; each CDR3 protein has one entry. This sample has almost 600,000 distinct CDR3 sequences, with approximately 15% found just once. Sequenced sample: blood. Source of these receptors: a woman younger than 45 with Graves' hyperthyroidism that later progressed to Graves' ophthalmopathy.

As concerns this clonotype: A read error is possible here, since a much larger clone lies one base away. The chain is built from TRBV6-6 and TRBJ1-1, with 8 positions matching TRBD1. There are 18 residues in the CDR3. Germline-derived CDR1 and CDR2 are MNHNY and SVGAGI (reference sequence). The V segment lost 0 bases and the J segment 1 base; nucleotides outside the gene matches: 10. The DNA for the CDR3 is TGTGCCAGCAGTTACTCGACAAGTTGGACAGGGCAGAACACTGAAGCTTTCTTT. The encoded protein is CASSYSTSWTGQNTEAFF.

With regard to this clonotype: A read error may be the cause here, since a much bigger clone is one base away. The V and J genes are TRBV27 and TRBJ2-7; possible D gene TRBD2, 6 bases. The J call may be wrong; the DNA end is better matched by TRBJ2-1. Germline-derived CDR1 and CDR2 are MNHEY and SMNVEV (reference sequence). This CDR3 comprises 14 residues. The DNA for the CDR3 is TGTGCCAGCAGTTACTCACGGGACTTCTACGAGCAGTTCTTC. The encoded protein is CASSYSRDFYEQFF.

V and J are TRBV30 and TRBJ2-7; D may be TRBD1 or TRBD2 (6 bases each). There are 14 residues in the CDR3. Germline CDR1 GTSNPN, CDR2 SVGIG (reference sequence). V lost 1 base to trimming and J lost 3 bases, with 13 bases between them. CDR3 coding DNA: TGTGCCTGGAGTGGCGGGACAACCCTCTACGAGCAGTACTTC. Its translation: CAWSGGTTLYEQYF.

In the case of this clonotype: A junction end diverges from the germline sequence, so it may reflect a read error. The chain is built from TRBV7-3 and TRBJ2-3, with 9 bases that match TRBD2. The CDR3 is 17 residues long. Germline-derived CDR1 and CDR2 are SGHTA and FQGTGA. The DNA for the CDR3 is TGTGCCACCAGCCAAACGACGGGGCTAGCGGGAAGGGATACGCAGTATTTT. This gives the protein CATSQTTGLAGRDTQYF.

This clonotype has at least ten counts. V is TRBV11-3 and J is TRBJ2-4; D is undetermined. This CDR3 region has 14 residues. Germline CDR1 reads SGHNT; CDR2 reads YENEEA. Between the trimmed V and J ends, which lost 1 base and 5 bases, there was a span of 9 bases. The CDR3 protein is CASSLGRSQNIQYF. The CDR3 DNA reads TGTGCCAGCAGCTTAGGCAGGTCTCAAAACATTCAGTACTTC.

This clonotype was seen a handful of times. The rearrangement uses TRBV10-3 and TRBJ1-6; maybe TRBD1 (6 bases). The CDR3 totals 12 residues. CDR1 is ENHRY and CDR2 is SYGVKD in the germline V gene. V shed 11 bases and J shed 5 bases, with 10 bases lying between them. The CDR3 sequence is CAAAGDNSPLHF. The CDR3 DNA reads as TGTGCCGCAGCAGGGGATAATTCACCCCTCCACTTT.

This clonotype was seen ten or more times. The J gene is TRBJ2-6, the V gene TRBV20-1; D remains unclear. Germline V CDR1 and CDR2: DFQATT, SNEGSKA (reference sequence). The V end was cut by 6 bases, the J end by 0 bases, with 6 bases between. The CDR3 loop spans 13 amino acids. The CDR3: CSAETSGANVLTF. Here the CDR3 DNA reads TGCAGTGCGGAAACCTCTGGGGCCAACGTCCTGACTTTC.

In its sample, this clonotype was seen many times. The CDR3: CASSTGTSGPSTDTQYF. CDR3 coding DNA: TGTGCCAGTAGTACGGGGACTAGCGGCCCCAGCACAGATACGCAGTATTTT. V usage is TRBV19 and J usage is TRBJ2-3; 11 nucleotides match TRBD2. V lost 4 bases, J lost 0 bases, and 6 bases stayed unmatched. CDR3 size: 17 residues. The germline V gene has CDR1 LNHDA and CDR2 SQIVND (reference sequence). The whole variable domain, filled in from reference TRBV19 and TRBJ2-3, reads DGGITQSPKYLFRKEGQNVTLSCEQNLNHDAMYWYRQDPGQGLRLIYYSQIVNDFQKGDIAEGYSVSREKKESFPLTVTSAQKNPTAFYLCASSTGTSGPSTDTQYFGPGTRLTVL.

This clonotype was picked up many times. This chain links TRBV24-1 with TRBJ1-1; D is undetermined. Deletions cut 3 bases from V and 6 bases from J, with 16 bases between. Per the germline V gene, CDR1 is KGHDR and CDR2 is SFDVKD. This CDR3 is built from 15 residues. CDR3 DNA sequence: TGTGCCACCAGTGATGCGGGCGTCCTGGGATCTGAAGCTTTCTTT. Residues: CATSDAGVLGSEAFF.

This clonotype was recorded many times. This chain uses TRBV25-1 with TRBJ2-6; the D is unclear. The ends were cut back, 6 bases at V and 4 bases at J, with 7 bases in the middle. Germline lookup yields CDR1 MGHDK and CDR2 SYGVNS. The length of the CDR3 is 13 residues. CDR3 bases: TGTGCCAGCAGAGGTTCCGGGGCCAACGTCCTGACTTTC. This codes for CASRGSGANVLTF.

The table lists this clonotype with many counts. The rearrangement uses TRBV7-9 and TRBJ2-7; 11 nucleotides match TRBD2. Germline loops: CDR1 SEHNR, CDR2 FQNEAQ (reference sequence). CDR3 length: 14 residues. Germline trimming cut 3 bases from V and 3 bases from J; bases unmatched to any gene: 1. CDR3 bases: TGTGCCAGCAGCTTCCTAGCGGGAGGCTACGAGCAGTACTTC. Protein product: CASSFLAGGYEQYF.

This clonotype appeared many times. The chain links TRBV12-3 or TRBV12-4 to TRBJ2-5; TRBD1 matches at 9 bases. Trimming cost V 5 bases and J 5 bases; bases outside gene matches: 15. The CDR3 has 17 amino acids. The CDR3 coding sequence is TGTGCCAGCAGTCCAGGGGACAGGGTAGGAGTTGGCGAGACCCAGTACTTC. Translation gives CASSPGDRVGVGETQYF.

The sample holds a few counts of this clonotype. This chain joins TRBV14 and TRBJ2-7; D ambiguous. Trimming cost V 1 base and J 5 bases, with 9 bases left between them. Germline values: CDR1 SGHDN, CDR2 FVKESK. The CDR3 has 13 residues. The CDR3 protein is CASSQGNGHEQYF. Written as DNA, the CDR3 is TGTGCCAGCAGCCAAGGGAACGGCCACGAGCAGTACTTC. The full variable domain, its missing parts supplied by reference TRBV14 and TRBJ2-7, is EAGVTQFPSHSVIEKGQTVTLRCDPISGHDNLYWYRRVMGKEIKFLLHFVKESKQDESGMPNNRFLAERTGGTYSTLKVQPAELEDSGVYFCASSQGNGHEQYFGPGTRLTVT.

This clonotype has a count of ten or more. A read error may produce the germline difference seen at one junction end. V gene TRBV11-2 combines with J gene TRBJ2-1, with D possibly being TRBD2 (5 bases). CDR3 length: 15 amino acids. In germline, CDR1 is SGHAT, CDR2 FQNNGV. CDR3 in DNA: TGTGCCAGCAGTTTAGCGACCAGCTCCTACAATGAGCAGTTCTTC. As protein: CASSLATSSYNEQFF.

This clonotype was seen more than once but under ten times. V usage is TRBV6-4 and J usage is TRBJ2-1, with 9 positions matching TRBD2. There are 18 residues in the CDR3. Trimming cost V 0 bases and J 8 bases; bases outside gene matches: 14. Per the germline V gene, CDR1 is MRHNA and CDR2 is SNTAGT. The CDR3 sequence is CASSDSFGGSGRVDEQFF. The DNA of the CDR3 is TGTGCCAGCAGTGACTCTTTTGGGGGTAGCGGGAGAGTTGATGAGCAGTTCTTC.

In its sample, this clonotype was seen many times. This chain uses TRBV12-3 or TRBV12-4 with TRBJ2-5; 10 nucleotides agree with TRBD1. There are 16 residues in the CDR3. With 4 bases clipped from V and 0 bases from J, the junction kept 5 bases outside the gene matches. The CDR3 region is CASSSGGQGYQETQYF. CDR3 coding DNA: TGTGCCAGCAGTTCCGGGGGACAGGGGTACCAAGAGACCCAGTACTTC.

This clonotype has just a few counts. As DNA, the CDR3 is TGTGCCAGCAGCCATGCTAGCGGGACCCACGAGCAGTACTTC. Encoded protein: CASSHASGTHEQYF. The chain couples TRBV3-1 to TRBJ2-7; TRBD2 matches 9 bases. Trimming took 3 bases from V and 5 from J; bases not matched to a gene: 5. This CDR3 has 14 residues. Germline V CDR1 and CDR2: LGHDT, YNNKEL (reference sequence).

The sample holds many counts of this clonotype. This chain joins TRBV2 and TRBJ2-3; D call uncertain. CDR1 is SNHLY, CDR2 FYNNEI, per germline. The V end lost 2 bases, the J end lost 2 bases, and 11 bases lay between the germline ends. This CDR3 spans 15 amino acids. In DNA form, the CDR3 reads TGTGCCAGCAGTGAACTGCCCTCCCTCACAGATACGCAGTATTTT. Translated: CASSELPSLTDTQYF.

With regard to this clonotype: This clone may be a read error of a much larger clone one base away. This chain joins TRBV19 and TRBJ2-5; D remains ambiguous. V was cut by 5 bases and J by 7 bases, with 20 bases left in between. Germline assignment: CDR1 LNHDA and CDR2 SQIVND (reference sequence). This CDR3 has 15 amino acids. CDR3: CASSPSEASWGTQYF. CDR3 coding DNA: TGTGCCAGTAGTCCATCCGAGGCGAGCTGGGGGACCCAGTACTTC.

This clonotype was picked up many times. The genes are TRBV7-9 and TRBJ1-3; possibly TRBD1 for D (5 bases). The ends were cut back, 0 bases at V and 4 bases at J, with 7 bases in the middle. The V gene's germline CDR1 is SEHNR and CDR2 FQNEAQ (reference sequence). The CDR3 spans 14 residues. DNA of the CDR3: TGTGCCAGCAGCTTAGCAGGGGTGGGAAACACCATATATTTT. Protein product: CASSLAGVGNTIYF.

This clonotype was observed at least ten times. This sequence joins TRBV11-2 and TRBJ1-4, with a possible D match to TRBD1 (6 bases). V lost 4 bases and J lost 11, with 11 bases in between. Germline lookup yields CDR1 SGHAT and CDR2 FQNNGV. CDR3 length: 12 residues. CDR3 in DNA: TGTGCCAGCAGCTCACAGGGAGGGAAACTGTTTTTT. This sequence encodes CASSSQGGKLFF.

This sequence joins TRBV29-1 and TRBJ1-1; 8 nucleotides align to TRBD1. The CDR3 extends over 15 amino acids. V shed 5 bases and J 3 bases; nucleotides not matched to a gene: 11. Germline V gives CDR1 SQVTM, CDR2 ANQGSEA. CDR3 region: CSVRKTGTGYTEAFF. The CDR3 DNA follows: TGCAGCGTTCGAAAAACAGGGACAGGATACACTGAAGCTTTCTTT.

A remark on this clonotype: At one end the junction does not follow the germline gene, possibly because of a read error. The V and J genes are TRBV10-3 and TRBJ2-2; D may correspond to TRBD1 or TRBD2 (6 bases each). The CDR3 covers 14 residues. The germline CDR1 and CDR2 sequences are ENHRY and SYGVKD. The CDR3 here is CAISEYREAGELSF. The CDR3 DNA reads TGTGCCATCAGTGAATACAGGGAGGCCGGGGAGCTGTCTTTT.

The chain carries TRBV19 and TRBJ2-2; 7 positions agree with TRBD1. This CDR3 has 14 residues. The trim removed 4 bases at V and 5 bases at J, leaving 4 bases unmatched. Germline CDR1 reads LNHDA; CDR2 reads SQIVND (reference sequence). In DNA form, the CDR3 reads TGTGCCAGTAGTAGGACGACAGGGACCGGGGAGCTGTTTTTT. It translates to CASSRTTGTGELFF.

This clonotype came up a few times. This rearrangement joins TRBV10-2 to TRBJ1-6; perhaps TRBD1 as D (6 bases). This CDR3 has 17 residues. Trimming removed 6 bases from V and 7 bases from J, with 22 bases in between. The germline V gene encodes CDR1 WSHSY and CDR2 SAAADI. The CDR3 protein is CASSLNHPAGGNSPLHF. CDR3 sequence (DNA): TGCGCCAGCAGCCTGAACCACCCTGCGGGGGGCAATTCACCCCTCCACTTT.

This clonotype was observed a handful of times. V usage is TRBV3-1 and J usage is TRBJ2-1; 12 nucleotides align to TRBD2. Unmatched junction bases numbered 5, after V lost 4 bases and J lost 4 bases. The CDR3 consists of 16 residues. CDR1 and CDR2 (germline): LGHDT, YNNKEL (reference sequence). The CDR3 loop is CASSPSGRERYNEQFF. The CDR3 bases are TGTGCCAGCAGCCCTAGCGGGAGGGAGCGGTACAATGAGCAGTTCTTC.